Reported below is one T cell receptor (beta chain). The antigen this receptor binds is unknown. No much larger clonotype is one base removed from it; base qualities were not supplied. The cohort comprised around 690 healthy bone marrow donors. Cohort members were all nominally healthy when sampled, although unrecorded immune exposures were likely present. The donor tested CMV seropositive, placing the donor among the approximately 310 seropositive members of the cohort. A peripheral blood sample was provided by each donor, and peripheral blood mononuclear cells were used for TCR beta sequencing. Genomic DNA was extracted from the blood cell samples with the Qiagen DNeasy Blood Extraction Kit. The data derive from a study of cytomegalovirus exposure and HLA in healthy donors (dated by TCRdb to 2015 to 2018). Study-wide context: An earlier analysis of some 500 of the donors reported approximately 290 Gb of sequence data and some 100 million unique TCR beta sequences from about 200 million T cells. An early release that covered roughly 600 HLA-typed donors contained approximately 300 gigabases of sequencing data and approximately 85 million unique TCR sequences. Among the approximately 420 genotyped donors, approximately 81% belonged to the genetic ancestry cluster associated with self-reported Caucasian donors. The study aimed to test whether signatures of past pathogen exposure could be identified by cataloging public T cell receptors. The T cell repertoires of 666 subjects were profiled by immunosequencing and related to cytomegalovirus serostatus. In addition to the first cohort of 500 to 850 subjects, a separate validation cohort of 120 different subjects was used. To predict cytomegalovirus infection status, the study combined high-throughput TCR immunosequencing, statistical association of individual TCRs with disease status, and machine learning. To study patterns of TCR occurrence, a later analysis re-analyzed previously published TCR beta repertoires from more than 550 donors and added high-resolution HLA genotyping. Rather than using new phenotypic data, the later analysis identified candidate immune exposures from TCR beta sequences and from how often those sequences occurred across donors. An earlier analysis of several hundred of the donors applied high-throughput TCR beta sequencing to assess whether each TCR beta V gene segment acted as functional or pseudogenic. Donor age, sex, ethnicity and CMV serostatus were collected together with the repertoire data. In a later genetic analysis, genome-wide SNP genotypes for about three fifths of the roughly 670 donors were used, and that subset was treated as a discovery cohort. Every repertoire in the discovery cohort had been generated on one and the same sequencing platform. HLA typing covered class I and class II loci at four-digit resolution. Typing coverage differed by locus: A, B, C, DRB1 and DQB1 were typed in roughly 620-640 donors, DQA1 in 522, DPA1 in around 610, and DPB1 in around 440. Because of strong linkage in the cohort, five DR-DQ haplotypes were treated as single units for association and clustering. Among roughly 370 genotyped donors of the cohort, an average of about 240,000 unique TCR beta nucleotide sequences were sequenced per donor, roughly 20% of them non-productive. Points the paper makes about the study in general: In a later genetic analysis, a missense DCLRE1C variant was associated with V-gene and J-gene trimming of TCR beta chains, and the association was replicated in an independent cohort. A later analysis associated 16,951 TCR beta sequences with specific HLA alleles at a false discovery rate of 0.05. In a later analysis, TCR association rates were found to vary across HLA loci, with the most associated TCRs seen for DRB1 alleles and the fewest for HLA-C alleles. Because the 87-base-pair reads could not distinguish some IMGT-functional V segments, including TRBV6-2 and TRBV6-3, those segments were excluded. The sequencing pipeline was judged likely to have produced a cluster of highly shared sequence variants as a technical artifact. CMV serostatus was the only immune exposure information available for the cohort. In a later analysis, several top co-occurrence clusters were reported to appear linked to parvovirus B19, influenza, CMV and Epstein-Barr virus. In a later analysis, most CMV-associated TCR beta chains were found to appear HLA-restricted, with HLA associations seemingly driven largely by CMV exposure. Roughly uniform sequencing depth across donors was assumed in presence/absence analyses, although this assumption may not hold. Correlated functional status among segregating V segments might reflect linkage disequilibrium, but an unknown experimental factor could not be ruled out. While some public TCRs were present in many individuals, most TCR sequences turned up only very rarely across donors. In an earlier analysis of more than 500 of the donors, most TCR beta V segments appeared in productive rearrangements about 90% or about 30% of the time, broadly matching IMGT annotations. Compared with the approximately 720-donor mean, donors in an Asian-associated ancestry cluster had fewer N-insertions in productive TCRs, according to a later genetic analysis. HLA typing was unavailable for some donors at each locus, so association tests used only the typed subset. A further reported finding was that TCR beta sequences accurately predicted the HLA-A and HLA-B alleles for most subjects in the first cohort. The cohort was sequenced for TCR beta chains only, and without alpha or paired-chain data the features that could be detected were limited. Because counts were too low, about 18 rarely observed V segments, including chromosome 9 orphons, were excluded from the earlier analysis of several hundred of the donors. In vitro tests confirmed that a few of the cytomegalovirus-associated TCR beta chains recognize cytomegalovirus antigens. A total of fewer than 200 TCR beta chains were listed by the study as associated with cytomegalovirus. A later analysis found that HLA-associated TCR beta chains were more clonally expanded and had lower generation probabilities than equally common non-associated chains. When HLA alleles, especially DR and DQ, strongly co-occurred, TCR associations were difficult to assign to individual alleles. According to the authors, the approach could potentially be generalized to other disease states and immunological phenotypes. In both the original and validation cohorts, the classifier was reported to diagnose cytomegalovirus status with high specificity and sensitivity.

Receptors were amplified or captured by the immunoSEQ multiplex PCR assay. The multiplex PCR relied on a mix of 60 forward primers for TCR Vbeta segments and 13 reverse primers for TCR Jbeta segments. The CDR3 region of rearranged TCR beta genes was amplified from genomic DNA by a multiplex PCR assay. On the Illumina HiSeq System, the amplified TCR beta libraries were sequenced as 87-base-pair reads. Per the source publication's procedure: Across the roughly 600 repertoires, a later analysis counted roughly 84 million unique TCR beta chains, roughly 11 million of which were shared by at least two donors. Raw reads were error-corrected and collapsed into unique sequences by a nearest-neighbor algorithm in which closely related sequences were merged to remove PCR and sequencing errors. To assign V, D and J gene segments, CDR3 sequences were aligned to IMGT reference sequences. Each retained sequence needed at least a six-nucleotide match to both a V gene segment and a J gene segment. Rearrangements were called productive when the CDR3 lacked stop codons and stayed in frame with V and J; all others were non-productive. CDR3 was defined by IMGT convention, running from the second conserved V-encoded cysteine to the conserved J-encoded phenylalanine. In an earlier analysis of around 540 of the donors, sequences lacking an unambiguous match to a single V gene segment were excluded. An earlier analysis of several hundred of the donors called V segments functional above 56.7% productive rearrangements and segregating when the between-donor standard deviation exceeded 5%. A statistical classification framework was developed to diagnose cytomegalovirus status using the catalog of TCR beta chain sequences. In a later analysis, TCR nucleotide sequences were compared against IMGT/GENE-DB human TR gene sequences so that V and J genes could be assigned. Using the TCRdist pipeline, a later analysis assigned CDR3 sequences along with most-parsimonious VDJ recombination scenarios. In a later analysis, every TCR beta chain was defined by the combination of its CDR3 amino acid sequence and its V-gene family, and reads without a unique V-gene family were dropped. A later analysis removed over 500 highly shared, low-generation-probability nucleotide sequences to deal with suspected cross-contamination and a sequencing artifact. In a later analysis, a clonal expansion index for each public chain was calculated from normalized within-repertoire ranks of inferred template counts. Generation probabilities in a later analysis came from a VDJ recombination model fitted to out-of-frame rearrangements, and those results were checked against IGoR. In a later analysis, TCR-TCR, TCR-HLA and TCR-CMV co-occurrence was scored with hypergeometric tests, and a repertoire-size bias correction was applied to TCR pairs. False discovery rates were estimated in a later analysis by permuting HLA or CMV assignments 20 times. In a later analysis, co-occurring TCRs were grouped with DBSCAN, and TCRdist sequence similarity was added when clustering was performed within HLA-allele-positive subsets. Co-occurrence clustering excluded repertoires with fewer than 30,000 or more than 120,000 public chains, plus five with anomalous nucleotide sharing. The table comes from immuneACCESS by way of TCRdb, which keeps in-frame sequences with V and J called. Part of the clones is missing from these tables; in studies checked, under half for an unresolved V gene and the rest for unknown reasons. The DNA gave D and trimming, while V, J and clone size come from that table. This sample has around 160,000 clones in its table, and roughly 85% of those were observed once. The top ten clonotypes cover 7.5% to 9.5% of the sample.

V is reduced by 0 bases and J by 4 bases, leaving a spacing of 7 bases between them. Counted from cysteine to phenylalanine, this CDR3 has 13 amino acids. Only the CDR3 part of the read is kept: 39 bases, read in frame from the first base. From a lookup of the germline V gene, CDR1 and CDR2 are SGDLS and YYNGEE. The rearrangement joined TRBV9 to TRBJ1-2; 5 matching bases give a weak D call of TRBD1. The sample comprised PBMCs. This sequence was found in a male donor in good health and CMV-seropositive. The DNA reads TGTGCCAGCAGCGTAGCTGGGGCCTATGGCTACACCTTC. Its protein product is CASSVAGAYGYTF.